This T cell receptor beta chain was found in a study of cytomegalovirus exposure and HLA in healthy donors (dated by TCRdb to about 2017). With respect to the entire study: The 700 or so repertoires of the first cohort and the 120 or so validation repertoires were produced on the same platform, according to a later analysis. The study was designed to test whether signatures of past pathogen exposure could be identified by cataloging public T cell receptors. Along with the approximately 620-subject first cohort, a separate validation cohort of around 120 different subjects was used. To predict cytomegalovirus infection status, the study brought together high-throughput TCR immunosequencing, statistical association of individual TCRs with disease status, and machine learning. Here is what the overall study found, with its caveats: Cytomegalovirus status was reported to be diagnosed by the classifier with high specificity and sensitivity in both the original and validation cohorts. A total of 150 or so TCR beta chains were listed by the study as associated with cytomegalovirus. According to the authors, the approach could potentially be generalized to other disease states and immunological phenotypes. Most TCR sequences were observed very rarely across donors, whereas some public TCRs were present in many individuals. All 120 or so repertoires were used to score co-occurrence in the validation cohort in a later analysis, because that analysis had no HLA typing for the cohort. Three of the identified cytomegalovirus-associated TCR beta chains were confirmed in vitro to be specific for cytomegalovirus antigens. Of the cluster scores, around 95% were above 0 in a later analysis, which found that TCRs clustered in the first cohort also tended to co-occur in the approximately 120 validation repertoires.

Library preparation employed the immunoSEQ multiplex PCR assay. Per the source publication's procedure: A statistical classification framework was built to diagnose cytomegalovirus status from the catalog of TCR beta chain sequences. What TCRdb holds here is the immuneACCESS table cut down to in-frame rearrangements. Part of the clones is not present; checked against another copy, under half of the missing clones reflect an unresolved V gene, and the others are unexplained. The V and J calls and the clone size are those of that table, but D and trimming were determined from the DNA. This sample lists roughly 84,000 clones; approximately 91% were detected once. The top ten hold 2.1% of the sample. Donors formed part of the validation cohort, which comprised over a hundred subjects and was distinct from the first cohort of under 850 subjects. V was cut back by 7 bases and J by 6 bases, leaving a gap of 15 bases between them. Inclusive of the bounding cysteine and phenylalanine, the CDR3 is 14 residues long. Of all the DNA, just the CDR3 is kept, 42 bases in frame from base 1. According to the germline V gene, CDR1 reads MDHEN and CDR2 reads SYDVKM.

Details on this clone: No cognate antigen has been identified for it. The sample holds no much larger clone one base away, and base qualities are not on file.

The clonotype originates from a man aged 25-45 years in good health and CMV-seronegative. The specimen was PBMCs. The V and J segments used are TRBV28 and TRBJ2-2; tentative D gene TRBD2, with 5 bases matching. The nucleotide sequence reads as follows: TGTGCCAGCATCCCTTCAGCCGGGGCCGGGGAGCTGTTTTTT. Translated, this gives CASIPSAGAGELFF. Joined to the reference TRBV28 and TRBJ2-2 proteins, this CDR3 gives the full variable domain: DVKVTQSSRYLVKRTGEKVFLECVQDMDHENMFWYRQDPGLGLRLIYFSYDVKMKEKGDIPEGYSVSREKKERFSLILESASTNQTSMYLCASIPSAGAGELFFGEGSRLTVL.